The sequence of this TCR beta chain was determined in a study of T cell responses to AZD1222 COVID-19 vaccine. General study findings and limits: Baseline seropositivity occurred in only 5 to 7 AZD1222 recipients. Possibly, clonal diversity was underestimated; donors were largely white British and included more females. Reports indicate that nearly half of spike-specific TCRs are directed at unmutated variant regions.

This clone came up a few times. Its antigen remains unidentified. TCRdb's copy holds only in-frame clones and misses some; the assay was immunoSEQ multiplex PCR. The sample yields just under 150,000 clones, around 90% seen once. This TCR came from an adult who received the AZD1222 COVID-19 vaccine. The starting material was peripheral blood, obtained 28 days after the second AZD1222 dose.

The CDR3 region is CASSFPKQGSGTDTQYF. CDR3 DNA: TGTGCCAGTAGTTTCCCGAAACAGGGGTCGGGCACAGATACGCAGTATTTT. This sequence joins TRBV19 and TRBJ2-3; TRBD1 agrees at 7 bases. With 5 bases clipped from V and 1 base from J, the junction kept 12 bases outside the gene matches. The CDR3 length is 17 residues. The V gene's germline CDR1 is LNHDA and CDR2 SQIVND (reference sequence).